A single sample gave rise to the 24 T cell receptor beta chains below, sequenced in a study of regulatory dendritic cells for organ transplantation. This table comes from immunoSEQ multiplex PCR, and its TCRdb copy is limited to in-frame clones, with some not included. Of 35,000 to 45,000 clones in the sample, around 90% were seen once. Sequenced: naive CD8+ T cells from blood. As for subset: CD45RA+ naive T cells. The receptors were gathered from a human donor in good health.

The chain carries TRBV6-5 and TRBJ2-5; no definite D call. CDR3 size: 12 residues. Germline values: CDR1 MNHEY, CDR2 SVGAGI. V was shortened by 0 bases and J by 5 bases, with 4 bases between the two germline ends. The CDR3 sequence: CASSYSGETQYF. The CDR3 DNA reads as TGTGCCAGCAGTTACTCTGGGGAGACCCAGTACTTC.

This rearrangement joins TRBV5-4 to TRBJ2-3, with 8 positions matching TRBD2. The CDR3 totals 11 residues. V shed 8 bases and J 9 bases; nucleotides not matched to a gene: 5. The germline V gene encodes CDR1 SGHNT and CDR2 YYREEE (reference sequence). In DNA, the CDR3 is TGTGCCAGTTACGGGGGGGGCACGCAGTATTTT. It encodes CASYGGGTQYF.

The chain uses TRBV18 and TRBJ1-5; the match to TRBD1 covers 9 bases. CDR3 size: 16 residues. V shed 5 bases and J 2 bases; nucleotides not matched to a gene: 7. Germline V gene sequence: CDR1 KGHSH, CDR2 LQKENI. The CDR3 DNA reads TGTGCCAGCTCATCAAGACAGGGGGGAGGCAATCAGCCCCAGCATTTT. It yields the protein CASSSRQGGGNQPQHF.

This sequence joins TRBV5-5 and TRBJ2-7; maybe TRBD1 (5 bases). Looked up from germline, CDR1 is SGHKS and CDR2 is YYEKEE (reference sequence). V was trimmed by 4 bases and J by 7 bases, leaving 18 bases between them. The CDR3 spans 14 residues. The CDR3 spells CASSLRTRAGEQYF. The CDR3 DNA reads TGTGCCAGCAGCCTCAGGACCAGGGCTGGGGAGCAGTACTTC.

The chain is built from TRBV5-1 and TRBJ2-1; 8 nucleotides match TRBD2. Germline V gene sequence: CDR1 SGHRS, CDR2 YFSETQ. With 3 bases clipped from V and 10 bases from J, the junction kept 12 bases outside the gene matches. This CDR3 region has 15 residues. The CDR3: CASSSGTSIIGEQFF. CDR3 bases: TGCGCCAGCAGCTCCGGGACTAGTATCATCGGGGAGCAGTTCTTC.

V is TRBV2 and J is TRBJ1-1; perhaps TRBD1 as D (5 bases). The CDR3 contains 14 residues. V lost 5 bases, J lost 7 bases, and 17 bases lay in between. Germline-derived CDR1 and CDR2 are SNHLY and FYNNEI. CDR3 loop: CASSLYQGVLEAFF. CDR3 bases: TGTGCCAGCAGTCTCTATCAGGGTGTGCTTGAAGCTTTCTTT.

The chain links TRBV9 to TRBJ1-2; the D gene is possibly TRBD1 (5 bases). The CDR3 is made up of 18 amino acids. V gave up 3 bases and J gave up 5 bases, with 26 bases separating them. The germline gives CDR1 SGDLS, CDR2 YYNGEE. In DNA form, the CDR3 reads TGTGCCAGCAGCGCCCCCGACAGTACCCAATCCAACTGGTATGGCTACACCTTC. It specifies CASSAPDSTQSNWYGYTF.

V is TRBV7-6 and J is TRBJ2-1; D is unclear. Per germline, CDR1 SGHVS and CDR2 FNYEAQ. The V and J ends lost 6 bases and 0 bases respectively, with 9 bases between them. The CDR3 is made up of 14 amino acids. The CDR3: CASSRSGSYNEQFF. In DNA, the CDR3 is TGTGCCAGCAGTCGTAGTGGCTCCTACAATGAGCAGTTCTTC.

The CDR3 sequence is CAISERAGGDNEQFF. The CDR3 DNA is TGTGCCATCAGTGAGAGGGCGGGGGGGGACAATGAGCAGTTCTTC. The V gene is TRBV10-3, the J gene TRBJ2-1; the match to TRBD2 covers 9 bases. CDR3 length equals 15 residues. Germline V gives CDR1 ENHRY, CDR2 SYGVKD. V lost 2 bases, J lost 5 bases, and 4 bases stayed unmatched.

This clone occurred a few times. The chain employs TRBV7-6 and TRBJ1-1; TRBD1 matches 10 bases. CDR1 and CDR2 (germline): SGHVS, FNYEAQ. The trim removed 4 bases at V and 8 bases at J, leaving 4 bases unmatched. This CDR3 has 13 amino acids. CDR3 DNA: TGTGCCAGCAGCTACAGGACAGGGGGAGAAGCTTTCTTT. This codes for CASSYRTGGEAFF.

V is TRBV5-4 and J is TRBJ2-2; D is uncertain. This CDR3 has 13 amino acids. V dropped 0 bases and J dropped 8 bases, with 8 bases sitting between them. CDR1 is SGHNT and CDR2 is YYREEE in the germline V gene (reference sequence). As DNA, the CDR3 is TGTGCCAGCAGCTTGGCCAAGTTGGGGGAGCTGTTTTTT. Translated: CASSLAKLGELFF.

The gene calls are TRBV5-4 and TRBJ1-5; no firm D call. CDR3 length equals 12 residues. The germline V gene has CDR1 SGHNT and CDR2 YYREEE (reference sequence). V was pared by 4 bases and J by 4 bases, with 6 bases between. The CDR3 is CASSTENQPQHF. CDR3 DNA sequence: TGTGCCAGCAGCACGGAGAATCAGCCCCAGCATTTT.

The rearrangement links TRBV7-8 to TRBJ2-7; 9 nucleotides align to TRBD1. The CDR3 loop spans 15 amino acids. Germline V gene lookup returns CDR1 SGHVS and CDR2 FQNEAQ. Trimming at V came to 2 bases and at J to 5 bases, leaving 7 bases not matched to a gene. In DNA form, the CDR3 reads TGTGCCAGCAGCTTAAGGCCGGGACAGGGCAACGAGCAGTACTTC. Translation: CASSLRPGQGNEQYF. Supplemented by reference TRBV7-8 and TRBJ2-7, the full variable domain reads GAGVSQSPRYKVAKRGQDVALRCDPISGHVSLFWYQQALGQGPEFLTYFQNEAQLDKSGLPSDRFFAERPEGSVSTLKIQRTQQEDSAVYLCASSLRPGQGNEQYFGPGTRLTVT.

The V gene is TRBV6-5, the J gene TRBJ1-1; D call uncertain. Germline V gene data show CDR1 as MNHEY and CDR2 as SVGAGI. This CDR3 spans 13 amino acids. Deletions cut 2 bases from V and 4 bases from J, with 8 bases between. DNA of the CDR3: TGTGCCAGCAGTTACATGGGGATCACTGAAGCTTTCTTT. Residues: CASSYMGITEAFF.

The chain recombines TRBV4-2 with TRBJ2-7; either TRBD1 or TRBD2 may fit D (5 bases each). The germline V gene has CDR1 LGHNA and CDR2 YNFKEQ. Between the trimmed V and J ends, which lost 0 bases and 7 bases, there was a span of 19 bases. The CDR3 sequence is 16 residues long. In DNA form, the CDR3 reads TGTGCCAGCAGCCAAGATCCGTTTTTGGGGGTTGAAGAGCAGTACTTC. Its translation: CASSQDPFLGVEEQYF.

The rearrangement uses TRBV27 and TRBJ2-3; either TRBD1 or TRBD2 may supply D (5 bases each). The length of the CDR3 is 15 residues. Germline values: CDR1 MNHEY, CDR2 SMNVEV (reference sequence). Trimming removed 2 bases from V and 2 bases from J, with 11 bases in between. The CDR3 DNA reads TGTGCCAGCAGTTTAGGGGGACGCAACACAGATACGCAGTATTTT. Its protein product is CASSLGGRNTDTQYF.

The rearrangement links TRBV20-1 to TRBJ2-7, with D uncertain. Trimming pared 6 bases from V and 6 bases from J, leaving 12 bases between. Germline V gives CDR1 DFQATT, CDR2 SNEGSKA (reference sequence). This CDR3 spans 11 amino acids. The CDR3 DNA reads as TGCAGTGCGAAACCCGGGCGCGAGCAGTACTTC. It codes for CSAKPGREQYF.

This chain connects TRBV7-9 to TRBJ2-5; 7 nucleotides match TRBD2. The CDR3 length is 13 residues. The germline V gene has CDR1 SEHNR and CDR2 FQNEAQ (reference sequence). With V trimmed by 8 bases and J by 5 bases, 8 bases remained unmatched. CDR3 coding DNA: TGTGCCAGCCAAGACGCAGCGGGGGAGACCCAGTACTTC. Residues: CASQDAAGETQYF.

CDR3 DNA sequence: TGTGCCACCTATGAAGGGGGCGAGCAGTACTTC. Encoded protein: CATYEGGEQYF. The rearrangement uses TRBV7-9 and TRBJ2-7; the D gene is possibly TRBD1 (6 bases). The CDR3 consists of 11 residues. V was shortened by 10 bases and J by 6 bases, with 13 bases between the two germline ends. The V gene's germline CDR1 is SEHNR and CDR2 FQNEAQ (reference sequence).

The chain links TRBV6-5 to TRBJ1-2, with 7 bases that match TRBD1. After removal of 8 bases from V and 6 bases from J, the junction contained 12 bases not matched to a gene. The CDR3 is 14 amino acids. Germline CDR1 reads MNHEY; CDR2 reads SVGAGI. The CDR3, as DNA: TGTGCCAGCGGCTATACGACAGGGCTAGATGGCTACACCTTC. Its protein product is CASGYTTGLDGYTF.

This chain uses TRBV29-1 with TRBJ2-7; 9 nucleotides align to TRBD1. With V trimmed by 1 base and J by 3 bases, 10 bases remained unmatched. Germline lookup yields CDR1 SQVTM and CDR2 ANQGSEA. The CDR3 extends over 16 amino acids. The CDR3 is CSVEATRGQGLYEQYF. CDR3 DNA sequence: TGCAGCGTTGAAGCGACCAGGGGACAGGGCCTCTACGAGCAGTACTTC.

The chain has TRBV4-3 and TRBJ1-5; 7 positions match TRBD1. This CDR3 contains 17 residues. CDR1 is LGHNA and CDR2 is YSLEER in the germline V gene. J gave up 1 base and V 0 bases, and 6 bases lay outside the gene matches. The CDR3 DNA is TGCGCCAGCAGCCAAGATCTAGTGACAGGGAGCAATCAGCCCCAGCATTTT. Amino acids: CASSQDLVTGSNQPQHF.

The chain carries TRBV5-4 and TRBJ2-1; D uncertain. The germline V gene encodes CDR1 SGHNT and CDR2 YYREEE (reference sequence). The CDR3 sequence is 13 residues long. Trimming removed 2 bases from V and 5 bases from J, with 8 bases in between. The CDR3 DNA reads TGTGCCAGCAGCTTTGGCTCAAACAATGAGCAGTTCTTC. This sequence encodes CASSFGSNNEQFF. The full variable domain, with the rest looked up from reference TRBV5-4 and TRBJ2-1, is ETGVTQSPTHLIKTRGQQVTLRCSSQSGHNTVSWYQQALGQGPQFIFQYYREEENGRGNFPPRFSGLQFPNYSSELNVNALELDDSALYLCASSFGSNNEQFFGPGTRLTVL.

The rearrangement links TRBV7-9 to TRBJ2-1; D is ambiguous. CDR3 size: 12 residues. V lost 2 bases, J lost 5 bases, and 4 bases lay in between. The germline V gene has CDR1 SEHNR and CDR2 FQNEAQ (reference sequence). This CDR3 reads CASSLTDNEQFF. The CDR3 bases are TGTGCCAGCAGCTTAACGGACAATGAGCAGTTCTTC.